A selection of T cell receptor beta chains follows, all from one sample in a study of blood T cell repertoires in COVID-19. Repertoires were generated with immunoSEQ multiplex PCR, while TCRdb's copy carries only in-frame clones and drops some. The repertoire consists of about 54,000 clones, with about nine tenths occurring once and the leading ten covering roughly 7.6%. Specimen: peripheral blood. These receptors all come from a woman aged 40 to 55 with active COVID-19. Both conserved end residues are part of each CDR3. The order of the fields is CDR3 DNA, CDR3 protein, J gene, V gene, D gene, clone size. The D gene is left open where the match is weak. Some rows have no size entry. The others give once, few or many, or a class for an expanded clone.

CDR3 DNA: TGTGCCAGCAGCTCACTTAGGGGCCGCGAAGATACGCAGTATTTT
CDR3 protein: CASSSLRGREDTQYF
J gene: TRBJ2-3
V gene: TRBV11-2
D gene: .
clone size: once

CDR3 DNA: TGCAGTGCTAGAGTCGGGGAGACCCAGTACTTC
CDR3 protein: CSARVGETQYF
J gene: TRBJ2-5
V gene: TRBV20-1
D gene: .
clone size: .

CDR3 DNA: TGTGCCAGCAGCTTTGACACCCAAGAGACCCAGTACTTC
CDR3 protein: CASSFDTQETQYF
J gene: TRBJ2-5
V gene: TRBV7-8
D gene: .
clone size: .

CDR3 DNA: TGCGCCAGCAGCTTGTCAACTCGTACAGGGGGAGGTGAAAAACTGTTTTTT
CDR3 protein: CASSLSTRTGGGEKLFF
J gene: TRBJ1-4
V gene: TRBV5-1
D gene: TRBD1
clone size: few

CDR3 DNA: TGTGCCAGCAGTTATAGCGTGTCCGGGGCCCAGTACTTC
CDR3 protein: CASSYSVSGAQYF
J gene: TRBJ2-5
V gene: TRBV11-3
D gene: .
clone size: .

CDR3 DNA: TGTGCCAGCAGTCCGGGTCGGGGGGGCGGCGAGCAGTACTTC
CDR3 protein: CASSPGRGGGEQYF
J gene: TRBJ2-7
V gene: TRBV2
D gene: TRBD2
clone size: .

CDR3 DNA: TGTGCCAGCAGCCCTCCAGGGCAGGCCTATGGCTACACCTTC
CDR3 protein: CASSPPGQAYGYTF
J gene: TRBJ1-2
V gene: TRBV7-8
D gene: .
clone size: .

CDR3 DNA: TGTGCCAGCACCCCGCCGGGACAGAGCTACGAGCAGTACTTC
CDR3 protein: CASTPPGQSYEQYF
J gene: TRBJ2-7
V gene: TRBV6-5
D gene: TRBD1
clone size: .

CDR3 DNA: TGTGCCAGCAGCAAACGCCTCGGGACAGATAGGGTCCGCACTGAAGCTTTCTTT
CDR3 protein: CASSKRLGTDRVRTEAFF
J gene: TRBJ1-1
V gene: TRBV7-9
D gene: TRBD1
clone size: .

CDR3 DNA: TGCGCCAGCACCGAGGGCCCGGGGAACACTGAAGCTTTCTTT
CDR3 protein: CASTEGPGNTEAFF
J gene: TRBJ1-1
V gene: TRBV10-1
D gene: .
clone size: once

CDR3 DNA: TGTGCCAGCAGTGAAACGCGGGGGGGATCCTACGAGCAGTACTTC
CDR3 protein: CASSETRGGSYEQYF
J gene: TRBJ2-7
V gene: TRBV2
D gene: TRBD2
clone size: once

CDR3 DNA: TGTGCTAGCAGCCCAGGACTAGCGGGGGGTGGAGATACGCAGTATTTT
CDR3 protein: CASSPGLAGGGDTQYF
J gene: TRBJ2-3
V gene: TRBV7-7
D gene: TRBD2
clone size: .

CDR3 DNA: TGCAGTGCTAGTCCAGGCGGGGGGGCCACGGAGACCCAGTACTTC
CDR3 protein: CSASPGGGATETQYF
J gene: TRBJ2-5
V gene: TRBV20-1
D gene: TRBD2
clone size: .

CDR3 DNA: TGTGCCAGCAGTCGCGCAGGGGGTTCCTACGAGCAGTACTTC
CDR3 protein: CASSRAGGSYEQYF
J gene: TRBJ2-7
V gene: TRBV6-5
D gene: TRBD1
clone size: .